The sequence of this TCR beta chain was determined in a study of T-cell reconstitution after alpha-beta-depleted transplantation in children (dated by TCRdb to 2015 to 2016). Broadly, across the study: The study quantitatively tracked T-cell immune reconstitution after TCRalphabeta/CD19-depleted allogeneic hematopoietic cell transplantation in children using TCR repertoire profiling.

The CDR3 covers 15 residues, taking in both the cysteine and the phenylalanine. The sequence is cut down to CDR3 DNA, 45 bases in frame from base 1. The trim is 4 bases for V and 0 bases for J, with a gap of 11 bases between the germline ends. According to the germline V gene, CDR1 reads SGHAT and CDR2 reads FQNNGV. Taken with the paper, the label for treatment or condition translates to: allogeneic hematopoietic cell transplantation with graft depleted of TCRalphabeta T cells and CD19 B cells. The children who served as transplant recipients had been given grafts of TCRalphabeta/CD19-depleted allogeneic hematopoietic cells. Note on this clonotype: Its antigen is still unknown. Base qualities are missing; no much larger clone stands one base away.

Libraries were constructed by PCR. The run used an Illumina HiSeq 2500. TCR libraries were prepared with molecular barcoding, using unique molecular identifiers to normalize TCRbeta repertoire quantification. TCRdb reran the public reads through fastp at Q25 and MiXCR, keeping productive beta chains. Each entry is one CDR3 protein sequence, shown with its most common DNA and genes. The sample table lists about 980,000 distinct CDR3 sequences, 25% to 30% of them with a count of one. Jointly, the top ten make up about 28% of the sample. Here is what the overall study found, with its caveats: In some patients, the high TCRbeta diversity seen at day 60 was put down to recipient T cells and intrathymic progenitors that had survived conditioning. The apparently early recovery of alphabetaT-cell counts about two months after transplant reportedly depended on only several hundred rapidly expanded clones that came from non-depleted graft cells. Over the following months the frequencies of hyperexpanded clones went down, and after one year T-cell counts and TCRbeta diversity were mostly credited to newly produced T cells.

The source was PBMCs, mostly from graft donor cells, collected 360 days after TCRalphabeta/CD19-depleted stem cell transplant. The sequence links TRBV11-2 to TRBJ2-3, with TRBD1 as a weak D call on 5 bases. This TCR was sampled from a boy younger than two who had a stem cell transplant for SCID, so the T cells may come from the graft donor. The DNA sequence is as follows: TGTGCCAGCAGCTATGGGGCGGCTAGCACAGATACGCAGTATTTT. Its amino acids are CASSYGAASTDTQYF.